This is a list of T cell receptor beta chains from one sample in a study of blood T cell repertoires in COVID-19. Measured with immunoSEQ multiplex PCR; TCRdb has only the in-frame clones, and not every one. The sample has hundreds of thousands of clones; approximately 90% are singletons. The sequencing input was PBMCs or T cells enriched from blood (not recorded which). The receptors derive from a man aged 40-50 years who had recovered from COVID-19. Each CDR3 is given with its conserved first and last residue. A D gene is named only where the DNA matches it firmly. Expanded clones are given a class, and other clones once, few, many or no size at all.

d_gene	v_gene	j_gene	abundance	CDR3aa	CDR3nt
NA	TRBV19	TRBJ1-2	NA	CASSIDRGLGYTF	TGTGCCAGTAGTATAGATCGAGGGCTTGGCTACACCTTC
NA	TRBV4-2	TRBJ1-2	NA	CASGAYGYGYTF	TGTGCCAGCGGGGCGTATGGCTATGGCTACACCTTC
TRBD1	TRBV5-6	TRBJ2-2	NA	CASSRTGGSTGELFF	TGTGCCAGCAGCCGGACAGGGGGGTCCACCGGGGAGCTGTTTTTT
TRBD1	TRBV5-1	TRBJ2-3	few	CASKQGAQDTQYF	TGCGCCAGCAAACAGGGGGCACAAGATACGCAGTATTTT
NA	TRBV7-6	TRBJ2-2	NA	CASSLDPSSTGELFF	TGTGCCAGCAGCTTAGATCCGAGCTCTACCGGGGAGCTGTTTTTT
NA	TRBV3-1/TRBV3-2	TRBJ1-2	NA	CASAQDAGGYGYTF	TGTGCCAGCGCCCAGGACGCGGGGGGCTATGGCTACACCTTC
NA	TRBV7-8	TRBJ2-1	NA	CASSLDPVYNEQFF	TGTGCCAGCAGCTTAGACCCAGTCTACAATGAGCAGTTCTTC
NA	TRBV13	TRBJ2-1	NA	CASSSQEGMHNEQFF	TGTGCCAGCAGCTCCCAGGAGGGTATGCACAATGAGCAGTTCTTC
NA	TRBV6-9	TRBJ1-6	NA	CASTQGSRNSPLHF	TGTGCCAGCACCCAAGGTTCGAGGAATTCACCCCTCCACTTT
NA	TRBV10-3	TRBJ2-3	NA	CATADRSADTQYF	TGTGCCACCGCAGACAGAAGCGCAGATACGCAGTATTTT
NA	TRBV7-8	TRBJ2-3	NA	CASSLIPPRERDTQYF	TGTGCCAGCAGCTTAATCCCCCCGAGGGAACGGGATACGCAGTATTTT
TRBD2	TRBV13	TRBJ2-3	NA	CASSTGLAGTDTQYF	TGTGCCAGCAGCACGGGACTAGCGGGCACAGATACGCAGTATTTT
TRBD1	TRBV30	TRBJ1-3	NA	CAWSRTGGGNTIYF	TGTGCCTGGAGCCGGACAGGGGGCGGAAACACCATATATTTT
NA	TRBV2	TRBJ1-6	many	CASSDYSSNSPLHF	TGTGCCAGCAGTGATTACAGCTCTAATTCACCCCTCCACTTT
TRBD2	TRBV30	TRBJ2-3	NA	CAWVSGGTHTDTQYF	TGTGCCTGGGTTAGCGGGGGGACGCACACAGATACGCAGTATTTT
TRBD1	TRBV9	TRBJ1-1	few	CASSAGQGGPEAFF	TGTGCCAGCAGCGCGGGACAGGGGGGGCCTGAAGCTTTCTTT
NA	TRBV27	TRBJ1-1	NA	CASRTLDGDTEAFF	TGTGCCAGCAGAACCCTCGACGGAGACACTGAAGCTTTCTTT
NA	TRBV4-1	TRBJ2-1	NA	CASSQGSLVLTYNEQFF	TGCGCCAGCAGCCAAGGCTCGCTAGTGTTAACCTACAATGAGCAGTTCTTC
TRBD1	TRBV5-4	TRBJ2-2	NA	CASSQGQGNTGELFF	TGTGCCAGCAGTCAAGGACAGGGGAACACCGGGGAGCTGTTTTTT
TRBD2	TRBV11-2	TRBJ2-5	NA	CASSLELPSGLSTHSETQYF	TGTGCCAGCAGCTTAGAGCTACCGTCGGGACTATCAACCCACTCGGAGACCCAGTACTTC
NA	TRBV9	TRBJ2-5	NA	CASSPGQPQETQYF	TGTGCCAGCAGCCCCGGACAGCCCCAAGAGACCCAGTACTTC
NA	TRBV5-4	TRBJ1-1	NA	CASIGRRTEAFF	TGTGCCAGCATCGGCCGCAGGACTGAAGCTTTCTTT
TRBD1	TRBV28	TRBJ1-4	NA	CASRGAGQANEKLFF	TGTGCCAGCAGGGGGGCAGGACAGGCTAATGAAAAACTGTTTTTT
NA	TRBV29-1	TRBJ1-5	NA	CSVSSGSGDEPQHF	TGCAGCGTCTCGTCCGGGAGTGGTGATGAGCCCCAGCATTTT